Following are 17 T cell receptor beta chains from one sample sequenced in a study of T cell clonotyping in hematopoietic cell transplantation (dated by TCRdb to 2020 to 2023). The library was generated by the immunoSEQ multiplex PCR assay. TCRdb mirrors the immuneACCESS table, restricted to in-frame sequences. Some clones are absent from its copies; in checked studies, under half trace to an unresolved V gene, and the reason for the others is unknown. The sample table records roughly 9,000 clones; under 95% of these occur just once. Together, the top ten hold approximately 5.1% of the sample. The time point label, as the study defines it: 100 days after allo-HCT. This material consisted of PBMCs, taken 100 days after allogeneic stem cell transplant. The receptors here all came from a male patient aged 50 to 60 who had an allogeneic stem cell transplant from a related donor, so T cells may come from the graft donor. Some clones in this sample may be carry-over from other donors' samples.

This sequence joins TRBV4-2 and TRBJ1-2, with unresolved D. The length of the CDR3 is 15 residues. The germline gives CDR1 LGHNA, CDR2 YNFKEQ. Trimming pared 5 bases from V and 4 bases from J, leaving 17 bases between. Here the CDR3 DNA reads TGTGCCAGCAGCTCAGGAGGTCTACCTGCCTATGGCTACACCTTC. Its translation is CASSSGGLPAYGYTF.

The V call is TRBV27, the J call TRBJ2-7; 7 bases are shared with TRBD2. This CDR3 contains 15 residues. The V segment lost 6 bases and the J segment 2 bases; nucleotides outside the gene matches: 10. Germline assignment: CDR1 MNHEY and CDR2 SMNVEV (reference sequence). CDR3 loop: CASREPGGRTYEQYF. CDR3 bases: TGTGCCAGCAGGGAACCCGGGGGGAGGACCTACGAGCAGTACTTC.

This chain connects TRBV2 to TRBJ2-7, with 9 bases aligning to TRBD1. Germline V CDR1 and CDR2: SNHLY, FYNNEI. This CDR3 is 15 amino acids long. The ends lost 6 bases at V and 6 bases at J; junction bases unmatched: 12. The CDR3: CASRPVRDRAIEQYF. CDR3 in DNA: TGTGCCAGCAGGCCGGTCCGGGACAGGGCAATCGAGCAGTACTTC.

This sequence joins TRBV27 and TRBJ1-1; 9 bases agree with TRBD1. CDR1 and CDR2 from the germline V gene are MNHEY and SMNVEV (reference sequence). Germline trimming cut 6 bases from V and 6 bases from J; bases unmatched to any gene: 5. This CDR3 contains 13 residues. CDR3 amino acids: CASSPDRGAEAFF. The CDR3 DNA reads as TGTGCCAGCAGCCCTGACAGGGGGGCTGAAGCTTTCTTT.

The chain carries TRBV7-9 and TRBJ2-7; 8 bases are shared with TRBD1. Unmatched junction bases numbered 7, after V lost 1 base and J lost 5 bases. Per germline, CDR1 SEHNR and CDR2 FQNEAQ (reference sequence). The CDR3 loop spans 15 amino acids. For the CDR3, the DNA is TGTGCCAGCAGCTTAGATGGGACAGGTAGCAACGAGCAGTACTTC. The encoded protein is CASSLDGTGSNEQYF.

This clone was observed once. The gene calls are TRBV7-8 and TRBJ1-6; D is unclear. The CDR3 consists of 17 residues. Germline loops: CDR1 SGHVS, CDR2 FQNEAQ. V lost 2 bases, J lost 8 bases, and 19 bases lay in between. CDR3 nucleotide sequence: TGTGCCAGCAGCTTATCATCTGGGTCCGGTGGGCATTCACCCCTCCACTTT. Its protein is CASSLSSGSGGHSPLHF.

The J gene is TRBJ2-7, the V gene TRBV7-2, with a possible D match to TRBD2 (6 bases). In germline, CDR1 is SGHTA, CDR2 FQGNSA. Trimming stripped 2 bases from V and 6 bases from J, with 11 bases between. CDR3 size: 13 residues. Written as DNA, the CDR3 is TGTGCCAGCAGCTTAACCGGACTACTCGAGCAGTACTTC. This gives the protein CASSLTGLLEQYF.

In nucleotides, the CDR3 is TGTGCCAGCAACCTACCCCGGGAGGGATCCAATCAGCCCCAGCATTTT. Residues: CASNLPREGSNQPQHF. The V gene is TRBV6-6, the J gene TRBJ1-5, with unresolved D. CDR3 length: 16 amino acids. The V end lost 7 bases, the J end lost 3 bases, and 19 bases lay between the germline ends. CDR1 and CDR2 from the germline V gene are MNHNY and SVGAGI (reference sequence).

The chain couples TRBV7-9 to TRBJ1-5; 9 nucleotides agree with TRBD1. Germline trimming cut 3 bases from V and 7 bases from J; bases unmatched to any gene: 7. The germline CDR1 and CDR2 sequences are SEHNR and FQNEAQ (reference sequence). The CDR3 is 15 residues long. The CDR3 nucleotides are TGTGCCAGCAGCTTCGACAGGGGGAGGGTGCAGCCCCAGCATTTT. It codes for CASSFDRGRVQPQHF.

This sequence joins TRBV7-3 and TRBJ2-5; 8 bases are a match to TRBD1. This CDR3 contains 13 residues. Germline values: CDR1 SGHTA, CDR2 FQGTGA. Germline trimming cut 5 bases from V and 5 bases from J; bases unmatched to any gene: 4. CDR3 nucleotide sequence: TGTGCCAGCAGCCTGGACAGGGCGGAGACCCAGTACTTC. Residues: CASSLDRAETQYF. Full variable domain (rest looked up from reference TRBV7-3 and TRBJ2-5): GAGVSQTPSNKVTEKGKYVELRCDPISGHTALYWYRQSLGQGPEFLIYFQGTGAADDSGLPNDRFFAVRPEGSVSTLKIQRTERGDSAVYLCASSLDRAETQYFGPGTRLLVL.

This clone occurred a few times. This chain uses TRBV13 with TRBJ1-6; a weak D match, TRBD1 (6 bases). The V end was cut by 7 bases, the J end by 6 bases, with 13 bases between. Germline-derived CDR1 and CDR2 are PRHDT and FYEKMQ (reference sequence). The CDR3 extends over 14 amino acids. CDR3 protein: CASTSTGTNSPLHF. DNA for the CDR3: TGTGCCAGCACCTCCACAGGGACTAATTCACCCCTCCACTTT.

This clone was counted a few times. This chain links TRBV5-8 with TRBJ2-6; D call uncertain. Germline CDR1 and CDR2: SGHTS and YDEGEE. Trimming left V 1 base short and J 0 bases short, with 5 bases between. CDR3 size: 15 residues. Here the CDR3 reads CASSLTASGANVLTF. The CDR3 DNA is TGTGCCAGCAGCTTGACAGCCTCTGGGGCCAACGTCCTGACTTTC.

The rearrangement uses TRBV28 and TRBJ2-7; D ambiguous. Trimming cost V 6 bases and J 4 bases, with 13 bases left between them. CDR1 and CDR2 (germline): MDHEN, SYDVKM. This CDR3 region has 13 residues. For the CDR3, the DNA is TGTGCCAGCAGCCGCCCTACTGGGTACGAGCAGTACTTC. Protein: CASSRPTGYEQYF.

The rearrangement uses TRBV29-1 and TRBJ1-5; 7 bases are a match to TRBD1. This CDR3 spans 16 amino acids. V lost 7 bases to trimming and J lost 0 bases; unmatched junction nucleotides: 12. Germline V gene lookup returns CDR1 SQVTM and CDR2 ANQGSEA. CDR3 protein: CSAKPGTEYSNQPQHF. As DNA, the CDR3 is TGCAGCGCAAAACCCGGGACAGAATATAGCAATCAGCCCCAGCATTTT. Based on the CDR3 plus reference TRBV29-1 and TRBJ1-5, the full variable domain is SAVISQKPSRDICQRGTSLTIQCQVDSQVTMMFWYRQQPGQSLTLIATANQGSEATYESGFVIDKFPISRPNLTFSTLTVSNMSPEDSSIYLCSAKPGTEYSNQPQHFGDGTRLSIL.

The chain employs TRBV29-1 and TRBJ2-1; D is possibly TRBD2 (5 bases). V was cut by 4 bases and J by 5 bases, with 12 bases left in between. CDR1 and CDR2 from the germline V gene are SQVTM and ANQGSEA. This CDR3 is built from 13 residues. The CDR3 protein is CSVVGEWHNEQFF. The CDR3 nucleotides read TGCAGCGTTGTCGGGGAATGGCACAATGAGCAGTTCTTC.

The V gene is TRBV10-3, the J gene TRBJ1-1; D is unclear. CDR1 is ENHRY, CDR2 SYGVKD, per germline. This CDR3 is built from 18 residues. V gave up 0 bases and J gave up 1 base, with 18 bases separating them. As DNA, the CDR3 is TGTGCCATCAGTGAGTCGATAATCGATGCGGGCTCGAACACTGAAGCTTTCTTT. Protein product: CAISESIIDAGSNTEAFF.

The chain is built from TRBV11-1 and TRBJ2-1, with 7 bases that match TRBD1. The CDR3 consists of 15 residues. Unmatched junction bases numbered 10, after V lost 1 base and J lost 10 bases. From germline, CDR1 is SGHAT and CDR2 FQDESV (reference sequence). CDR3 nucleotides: TGTGCCAGCAGCTTAGTACCCGACAGGGCAGGGGAGCAGTTCTTC. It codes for CASSLVPDRAGEQFF.